This TCR beta chain is drawn from a study of vaccination and CD4 T cells after COVID-19 (dated by TCRdb to the early 2020s). As for the study more broadly: Convalescent patients had a positive SARS-CoV-2 result on nasal swab PCR, and of these patients, nine had mild disease and one had severe disease. The convalescent cohort comprised six males and four females, including two Hispanic individuals, seven Caucasians, two Asians and one multiracial person. Two doses of either the Pfizer-BioNTech BNT162b2 vaccine (n=8) or the Moderna mRNA-1273 vaccine (n=2) were administered to participants. Post-COVID blood samples from convalescent patients were collected a median of roughly 100 days after diagnosis, with a range of 35 to 161 days. Post-vaccine blood samples were obtained a median of approximately 74 days after the second vaccine dose, with a range of roughly 12 to 250 days. For a few convalescent patients, samples were collected at an early post-vaccination timepoint (day 14) as well as at a late post-vaccination timepoint (days 161 to 241). In 9 to 11 COVID-19 convalescent patients and a few infection-naive healthy vaccine recipients, researchers compared the spike-specific CD4+ TCR repertoire from before mRNA vaccination with the repertoire from after.

The library relied on PCR. The data were produced on an Illumina iSeq 100. As for the original processing: Non-productive sequences were removed, and CDR3s that did not start with C, did not end with F or W, or were shorter than 7 amino acids were discarded. CDR3 homology was assessed with Levenshtein distances (stringdist) and unrooted phylogenetic trees (ape) in R version 3.6.1. Using fastp trimming at Q25 and MiXCR clonotype assembly, TCRdb reanalyzed the public sequencing data and kept in-frame beta chains. Entries are consolidated by CDR3 protein sequence, retaining the most common genes and DNA. These V and J calls originate from TCRdb's pipeline instead of the authors' own analysis. Recorded for this sample are 30,000 or so distinct CDR3 sequences; about 50% of them occurred a single time. 5.5% to 7.5% of the sample is in the top ten clones. CDR3 length: 16 amino acids, cysteine to phenylalanine. The retained sequence is limited to the CDR3, 48 bases, with the frame set at the first base. The germline V end is reduced by 3 bases and the J end by 7 bases; junction bases left unmatched: 3. CDR1 and CDR2 are drawn from the germline V gene (reference sequence): LNHNV, YYDKDF.

This specimen's time point label, interpreted: late sampling 161 to 241 days after vaccination in a few convalescent patients. Positive SARS-CoV-2 PCR tests in the convalescent patients dated from March to December 2020, before Alpha, Beta and Delta variants emerged in the United States. Ficoll-Paque Plus gradient centrifugation was used to isolate PBMCs from whole blood, and the isolated PBMCs were then either used fresh or cryopreserved at -140C. What the work shows at the level of the full study, not this receptor alone: The study included relatively few convalescent patients and did not analyze early timepoints after natural infection. Among the post-vaccine SARS-CoV-2-reactive clones in convalescent patients, a median about 87% showed up only after vaccination, which suggests vaccine-specific priming. Nearly all vaccine-specific clones in convalescent patients (304 of 307) were mono-reactive for SARS-CoV-2 spike rather than cross-reactive with common cold coronaviruses. An increase in the median number of SARS-CoV-2-reactive clonotypes from roughly 20 after infection to some 40 after vaccination was observed, but the change was not found to be significant.

Comment on this clonotype: Its antigen is not yet known. Base qualities are not at hand, and no much larger clone is one base apart.

Sample: CD4+ T cells from blood, taken about 7 months after SARS-CoV-2 vaccination. The receptor was derived from a human donor who had recovered from COVID-19. Recombination linked TRBV15 to TRBJ2-1; 16 middle bases align to TRBD2. The nucleotides read TGTGCCACCAGCAGGATGGGACTAGCGGGAGGGAATGAGCAGTTCTTC. The resulting protein is CATSRMGLAGGNEQFF.